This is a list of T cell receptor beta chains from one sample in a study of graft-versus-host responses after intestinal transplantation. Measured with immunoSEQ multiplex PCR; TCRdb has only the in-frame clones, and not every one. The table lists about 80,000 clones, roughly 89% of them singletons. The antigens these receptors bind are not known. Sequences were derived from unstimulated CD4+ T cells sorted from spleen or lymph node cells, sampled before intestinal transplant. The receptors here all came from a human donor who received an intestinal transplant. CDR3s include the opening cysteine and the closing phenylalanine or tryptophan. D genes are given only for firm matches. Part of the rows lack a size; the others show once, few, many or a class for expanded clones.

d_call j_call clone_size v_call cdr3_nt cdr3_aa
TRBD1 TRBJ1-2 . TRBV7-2 TGTGCCAGCAGCATCGACAGGGACAGTGGCTACACCTTC CASSIDRDSGYTF
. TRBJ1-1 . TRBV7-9 TGTGCCAGCAGCTTAGACAGCCGAACTGAAGCTTTCTTT CASSLDSRTEAFF
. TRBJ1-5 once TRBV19 TGTGCCAGTAAGATACAGGACCTCAATCAGCCCCAGCATTTT CASKIQDLNQPQHF
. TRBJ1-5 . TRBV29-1 TGCAGCGTTCAAGAGGGGGGGCGGAATCAGCCCCAGCATTTT CSVQEGGRNQPQHF
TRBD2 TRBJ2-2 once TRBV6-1 TGTGCCAGCTGGCGGGGGGCAGGGACCGGGGAGCTGTTTTTT CASWRGAGTGELFF
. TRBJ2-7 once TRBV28 TGTGCCAGCAGCCCCTTTGCGGGGTTGTCCTACGAGCAGTACTTC CASSPFAGLSYEQYF
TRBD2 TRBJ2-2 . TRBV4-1 TGCGCCAGCAGCCTAGGGACTAGCGGGGACACCGGGGAGCTGTTTTTT CASSLGTSGDTGELFF
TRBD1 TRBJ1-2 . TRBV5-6 TGTGCCAGCAGCTTGGACAGGGGCTATGGCTACACCTTC CASSLDRGYGYTF
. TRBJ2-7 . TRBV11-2 TGTGCCAGCAGCCAAACTGACATTCCCTCCTACGAGCAGTACTTC CASSQTDIPSYEQYF
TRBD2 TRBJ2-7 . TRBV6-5 TGTGCCAGCAGAAGCGGGGGGCCCCCTTGGGAGCAGTACTTC CASRSGGPPWEQYF
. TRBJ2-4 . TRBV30 TGTGCCTGGAGTGGTTCCGGGGCCAAAAACATTCAGTACTTC CAWSGSGAKNIQYF
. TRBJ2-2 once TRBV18 TGTGCCAGCTCACCTATTGCGGGGGCCCCGGGAACCGGGGAGCTGTTTTTT CASSPIAGAPGTGELFF
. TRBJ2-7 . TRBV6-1 TGTGCCAGCAGTGAAGTCTACGGGGACGAGCAGTACTTC CASSEVYGDEQYF
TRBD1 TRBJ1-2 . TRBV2 TGTGCCAGCAGCAAGCGCGGGACAGGGGCCCCGTATGGCTACACCTTC CASSKRGTGAPYGYTF
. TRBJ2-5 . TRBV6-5 TGTGCCAGCAGTTGGGCAGAAGTAGGAGAGACCCAGTACTTC CASSWAEVGETQYF
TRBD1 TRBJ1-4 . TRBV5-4 TGTGCCAGCAGCCGACGGGACAGGCCTAATGAAAAACTGTTTTTT CASSRRDRPNEKLFF
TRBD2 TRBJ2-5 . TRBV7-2 TGTGCCAGCAGCCTTGGACTAGCGGGACAAGAGACCCAGTACTTC CASSLGLAGQETQYF
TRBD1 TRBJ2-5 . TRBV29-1 TGCAGCGTTGATAATGACAGGGGGCGCCGGGAGACCCAGTACTTC CSVDNDRGRRETQYF
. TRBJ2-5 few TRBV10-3 TGTGCCATCAGTGATCGGGAGACCCAGTACTTC CAISDRETQYF
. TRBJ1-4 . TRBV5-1 TGCGCCAGCAGCTTGCGCAGGGATGCTAATGAAAAACTGTTTTTT CASSLRRDANEKLFF
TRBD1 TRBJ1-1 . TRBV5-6 TGTGCCAGCAGCTATACCGGGACAGGGAACACTGAAGCTTTCTTT CASSYTGTGNTEAFF
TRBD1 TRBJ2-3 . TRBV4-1 TGCGCCAGCAGCCATGGGGACAGGGATACGGATACGCAGTATTTT CASSHGDRDTDTQYF
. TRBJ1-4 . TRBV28 TGTGCCAGCAGTCCCGACTCGACAGGTTTGGGCGAAAAACTGTTTTTT CASSPDSTGLGEKLFF
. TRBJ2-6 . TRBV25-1 TGTGCCAGCAGTGGACAATACTCTGGGGCCAACGTCCTGACTTTC CASSGQYSGANVLTF
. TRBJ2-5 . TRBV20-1 TGCAGTACCATCAGGGGTGAGACCCAGTACTTC CSTIRGETQYF
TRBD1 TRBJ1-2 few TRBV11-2 TGTGCCAGCAGCTCCGGACAGGTCTATGGCTACACCTTC CASSSGQVYGYTF
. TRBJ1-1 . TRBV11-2 TGTGCCAGCTTCCCCACTGGGGGGGGCTCTGAAGCTTTCTTT CASFPTGGGSEAFF
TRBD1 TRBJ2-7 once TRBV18 TGTGCCAGCTCACCATTGGACAGGGCCGAGCAGTACTTC CASSPLDRAEQYF
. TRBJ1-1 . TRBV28 TGTGCCAGCGGGGCGTTTACAGGTTCTGTCTACATGAACACTGAAGCTTTCTTT CASGAFTGSVYMNTEAFF
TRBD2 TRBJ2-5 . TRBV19 TGTGCCAGTAGTATAGGGCTAGCGGGCCTAGGCGGGACCCAGTACTTC CASSIGLAGLGGTQYF
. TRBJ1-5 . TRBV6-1 TGTGCCAGCAGTGCAGGGGGCAATCAGCCCCAGCATTTT CASSAGGNQPQHF
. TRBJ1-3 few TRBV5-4 TGTGCCAGCAGCTTGGCTCCAGGGGAATCTGGAAACACCATATATTTT CASSLAPGESGNTIYF
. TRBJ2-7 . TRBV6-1 TGTGCCAGCAGCTTGACTGTCTCCTACGAGCAGTACTTC CASSLTVSYEQYF